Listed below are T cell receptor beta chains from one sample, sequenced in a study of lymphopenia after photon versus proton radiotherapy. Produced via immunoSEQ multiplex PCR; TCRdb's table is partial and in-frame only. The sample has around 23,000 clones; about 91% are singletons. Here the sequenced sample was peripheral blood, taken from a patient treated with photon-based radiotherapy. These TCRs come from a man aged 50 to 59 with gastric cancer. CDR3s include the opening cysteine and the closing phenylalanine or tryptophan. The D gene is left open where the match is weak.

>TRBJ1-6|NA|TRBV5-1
TGCGCCAGCAGCCCCGGAGGTTCCCGTTCACCCCTCCACTTT
CASSPGGSRSPLHF
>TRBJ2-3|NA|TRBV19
TGTGCCAGTAGTATACAGGGGGGGGCAGATACGCAGTATTTT
CASSIQGGADTQYF
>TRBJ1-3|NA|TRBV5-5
TGTGCCAGCAGCTTGGGAATAGGGAACTCTGGAAACACCATATATTTT
CASSLGIGNSGNTIYF
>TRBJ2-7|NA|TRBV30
TGTGCCTGGTCTCCAGGACAGCGTCTCTACGAGCAGTACTTC
CAWSPGQRLYEQYF
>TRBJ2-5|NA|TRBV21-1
TGTGCCAGCAGCAGACGACAGGGGGGTCAAGAGACCCAGTACTTC
CASSRRQGGQETQYF
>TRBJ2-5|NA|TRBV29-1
TGCAGCGTTCAGGTGTACCAAGAGACCCAGTACTTC
CSVQVYQETQYF
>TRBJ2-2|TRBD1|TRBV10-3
TGTGCCATCAGTGTGCGGACAGGGGCTTCCACCGGGGAGCTGTTTTTT
CAISVRTGASTGELFF
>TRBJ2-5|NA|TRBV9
TGTGCCAGCAGCCCCGGAAGGGTAGACACCGAGACCCAGTACTTC
CASSPGRVDTETQYF
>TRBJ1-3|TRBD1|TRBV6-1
TGTGCCAGCAGAGAGGACAGGGCTGGAAACACCATATATTTT
CASREDRAGNTIYF
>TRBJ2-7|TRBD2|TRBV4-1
TGCGCCAGCAGCCAGCAACCGGGACTAGCAGTCAACGAGCAGTACTTC
CASSQQPGLAVNEQYF
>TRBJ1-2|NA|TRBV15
TGTGCCACCAGTCCGGGACCGCCCTATGGCTACACCTTC
CATSPGPPYGYTF
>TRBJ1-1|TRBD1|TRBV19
TGTGCCAGTACAATCGAAGCAGGGGGGTCCAGTCGGAACACTGAAGCTTTCTTT
CASTIEAGGSSRNTEAFF
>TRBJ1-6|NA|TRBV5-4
TGTGCCAGCAGAACCTTAAACTTGTGGGACGCTTTTTGGCATTCACCCCTCCACTTT
CASRTLNLWDAFWHSPLHF
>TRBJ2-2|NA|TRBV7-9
TGTGCCAGCAGCTTAATCCAGGGAGTGTCCACCGGGGAGCTGTTTTTT
CASSLIQGVSTGELFF
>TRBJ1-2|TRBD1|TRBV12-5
TGTGCTAGTGGTTTGACGGACAGGGGGCGATATGGCTACACCTTC
CASGLTDRGRYGYTF
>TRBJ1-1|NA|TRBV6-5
TGTGCCAGCCGTGGGGGTGTCACTGAAGCTTTCTTT
CASRGGVTEAFF
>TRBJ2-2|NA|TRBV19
TGTGCCAGTAGAGGCGGGGAGCTGTTTTTT
CASRGGELFF
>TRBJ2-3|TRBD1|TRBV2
TGTGCCAGGGAACCGGGACAGGGGACAGATACGCAGTATTTT
CAREPGQGTDTQYF
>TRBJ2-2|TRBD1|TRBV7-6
TGTGCCAGCAGACTTAGGGGACAGGGGGCCATCGGGGAGCTGTTTTTT
CASRLRGQGAIGELFF